The 23 T cell receptor beta chains in this list originate from one sample, sequenced in a study of blood T cell repertoires in COVID-19. Some clones are missing from TCRdb's copy, which holds only in-frame ones; the method was immunoSEQ multiplex PCR. The data hold approximately 160,000 clones, with approximately 87% observed a single time. Input material: PBMCs or T cells enriched from blood (not recorded which). These receptors were taken from a woman between 50 and 59 years old who had recovered from COVID-19.

The rearrangement joins TRBV12-3 or TRBV12-4 to TRBJ1-2; D gene ambiguous. This CDR3 is built from 12 residues. The V gene lost 3 bases and the J gene lost 8 bases, with 10 bases spanning the gap. CDR3 DNA sequence: TGTGCCAGCAGTTTGACCGGGGAGGGCTACACCTTC. Its protein is CASSLTGEGYTF.

The genes are TRBV11-2 and TRBJ2-5; 8 bases line up with TRBD1. With 4 bases clipped from V and 1 base from J, the junction kept 8 bases outside the gene matches. The CDR3 contains 16 residues. Per the germline V gene, CDR1 is SGHAT and CDR2 is FQNNGV. For the CDR3, the DNA is TGTGCCAGCAGCTACGGGACGACAGGGGTCCAAGAGACCCAGTACTTC. Translating gives CASSYGTTGVQETQYF.

The rearrangement uses TRBV21-1 and TRBJ1-1; the table's D call TRBD1 went unverified against the DNA. TRBV21-1 is marked as a pseudogene. This CDR3 contains 16 residues. CDR3 sequence (DNA): TGTGCCAGCAGCAAAGAGGGGCCCGTTACCCACACTGAAGCTTTCTTT. Protein: CASSKEGPVTHTEAFF.

The V and J genes are TRBV7-2 and TRBJ2-4; TRBD1 agrees at 7 bases. The CDR3 totals 14 residues. V lost 1 base, J lost 10 bases, and 7 bases stayed unmatched. Germline V lookup: CDR1 SGHTA, CDR2 FQGNSA. Here the CDR3 reads CASSLGPGGYIQYF. CDR3 bases: TGTGCCAGCAGCTTAGGTCCAGGGGGTTATATTCAGTACTTC.

This clone was detected only a few times. The chain recombines TRBV7-9 with TRBJ2-1; the D gene is possibly TRBD2 (5 bases). The germline V and J ends were trimmed by 3 bases and 3 bases, with 18 bases remaining between them. The germline V gene encodes CDR1 SEHNR and CDR2 FQNEAQ (reference sequence). The CDR3 extends over 17 amino acids. The CDR3: CASSFRQAGESYNEQFF. The CDR3 region has the DNA TGTGCCAGCAGCTTCCGGCAGGCGGGCGAAAGCTACAATGAGCAGTTCTTC.

The CDR3 DNA sequence: TGTGCCACTATCGGGACAGGGTCCTCTCACGAGCAGTACGTC. Protein: CATIGTGSSHEQYV. The chain has TRBV28 and TRBJ2-7, with TRBD1 matching 9 bases. Trimming took 10 bases from V and 5 from J; bases not matched to a gene: 12. CDR3 size: 14 residues. Germline V gives CDR1 MDHEN, CDR2 SYDVKM.

The chain couples TRBV11-2 to TRBJ2-2; 8 bases match TRBD2. Germline V lookup: CDR1 SGHAT, CDR2 FQNNGV. This CDR3 is 15 amino acids long. With V trimmed by 5 bases and J by 4 bases, 6 bases remained unmatched. CDR3 loop: CASSLAGASTGELFF. CDR3 nucleotide sequence: TGTGCCAGCAGCCTAGCGGGTGCATCCACCGGGGAGCTGTTTTTT.

The chain is built from TRBV11-2 and TRBJ1-6; D is unresolved. Per the germline V gene, CDR1 is SGHAT and CDR2 is FQNNGV. The V and J ends lost 5 bases and 6 bases respectively, with 17 bases between them. This CDR3 contains 16 residues. The chain's CDR3 is CASSPWHTAINSPLHF. The CDR3 DNA is TGTGCCAGCAGCCCATGGCATACAGCCATTAATTCACCCCTCCACTTT.

The rearrangement joins TRBV5-1 to TRBJ2-7; D is ambiguous. CDR1 is SGHRS, CDR2 YFSETQ, per germline. The ends were cut back, 0 bases at V and 6 bases at J, with 13 bases in the middle. This CDR3 is 14 amino acids long. The DNA for the CDR3 is TGCGCCAGCAGCTTGGGAGACGGTCCAGGCGAGCAGTACGTC. Encoded protein: CASSLGDGPGEQYV.

The J gene is TRBJ1-1, the V gene TRBV19, with TRBD1 as a possible D gene (5 bases). The CDR3 contains 18 residues. With 5 bases removed from V and 0 bases from J, the gap between germline ends came to 22 bases. The V gene's germline CDR1 is LNHDA and CDR2 SQIVND (reference sequence). CDR3 in DNA: TGTGCCAGTAGTGGACCTACGAGACAGACTAGTATGAACACTGAAGCTTTCTTT. Translating gives CASSGPTRQTSMNTEAFF. The whole variable domain, filled in from reference TRBV19 and TRBJ1-1, reads DGGITQSPKYLFRKEGQNVTLSCEQNLNHDAMYWYRQDPGQGLRLIYYSQIVNDFQKGDIAEGYSVSREKKESFPLTVTSAQKNPTAFYLCASSGPTRQTSMNTEAFFGQGTRLTVV.

The V and J genes are TRBV19 and TRBJ2-7; TRBD2 matches at 10 bases. CDR3 length equals 16 residues. Germline-derived CDR1 and CDR2 are LNHDA and SQIVND (reference sequence). Losses at the gene ends were 6 bases for V and 2 bases for J; bases not matched to a gene: 10. DNA of the CDR3: TGTGCCAGTAGCTTAACTCTAGCGGGGGACACCTACGAGCAGTACGTC. This encodes CASSLTLAGDTYEQYV.

The chain links TRBV23-1 to TRBJ2-7, with D possibly being TRBD1 (5 bases). TRBV23-1 is an ORF; its function is uncertain. V was shortened by 4 bases and J by 2 bases, with 9 bases between the two germline ends. The CDR3 covers 13 residues. CDR3: CASSRGRTYEQYV. CDR3 DNA sequence: TGCGCCAGCAGTCGGGGCAGGACCTACGAGCAGTACGTC.

The chain employs TRBV18 and TRBJ1-2; 7 nucleotides align to TRBD1. The germline CDR1 and CDR2 sequences are KGHSH and LQKENI. V dropped 3 bases and J dropped 6; count of bases not matched to a gene: 7. This CDR3 has 14 amino acids. The CDR3 DNA reads as TGTGCCAGCTCACCCGATTCCGGGACAGATGGCTACACCTTC. The encoded protein is CASSPDSGTDGYTF.

This clone occurred a few times. The chain joins TRBV30 to TRBJ1-2, with 7 bases lining up with TRBD1. Germline values: CDR1 GTSNPN, CDR2 SVGIG (reference sequence). Trimming removed 2 bases from V and 8 bases from J; junction bases left unmatched: 11. The CDR3 loop spans 14 amino acids. This CDR3 reads CAWSLGQAEQGYTF. The DNA of the CDR3 is TGTGCCTGGAGTCTTGGACAGGCGGAACAGGGCTACACCTTC.

The rearrangement uses TRBV6-5 and TRBJ1-4, with a tentative D call TRBD1 (6 bases). Germline CDR1 MNHEY, CDR2 SVGAGI. The CDR3 contains 14 residues. V dropped 6 bases and J dropped 5 bases, with 13 bases sitting between them. The CDR3 is CASRARGINEKLFF. The DNA for the CDR3 is TGTGCCAGCAGAGCCAGGGGCATAAATGAAAAACTGTTTTTT.

The V and J genes are TRBV6-5 and TRBJ1-4; TRBD1 aligns across 7 bases. The V segment lost 6 bases and the J segment 4 bases; nucleotides outside the gene matches: 5. This CDR3 region has 14 residues. Germline V gene lookup returns CDR1 MNHEY and CDR2 SVGAGI. The chain's CDR3 is CASSRRDSNEKLFF. In nucleotides, the CDR3 is TGTGCCAGCAGCCGCCGGGACAGTAATGAAAAACTGTTTTTT.

The chain couples TRBV19 to TRBJ2-1, with TRBD2 matching over 13 bases. Germline CDR1 is LNHDA and CDR2 is SQIVND (reference sequence). The junction had 8 bases not matched to a gene; V was cut back by 8 bases and J by 7 bases. This CDR3 has 15 amino acids. The CDR3 DNA sequence: TGTGCCAGTGGAACTAGCGGGAGGGGGCGAAATGAGCAGTTCTTC. Translating it yields CASGTSGRGRNEQFF.

The chain joins TRBV7-9 to TRBJ1-3, with 8 bases aligning to TRBD1. The CDR3 is made up of 15 amino acids. V was pared by 5 bases and J by 4 bases, with 7 bases of the junction left unmatched. Per the germline V gene, CDR1 is SEHNR and CDR2 is FQNEAQ (reference sequence). In DNA, the CDR3 is TGTGCCAGCAGCCTCCAGGGGGCTAGAGGAAACACCATATATTTT. This gives the protein CASSLQGARGNTIYF.

The J gene is TRBJ1-1, the V gene TRBV11-1; 9 positions agree with TRBD1. Germline V gives CDR1 SGHAT, CDR2 FQDESV (reference sequence). The CDR3 length is 14 residues. The junction had 11 bases not matched to a gene; V was cut back by 5 bases and J by 10 bases. This CDR3 is CASSPGTGNGGAFF. The CDR3 DNA reads as TGTGCCAGCAGCCCCGGGACAGGGAATGGTGGAGCTTTCTTT.

This clone appeared once. V usage is TRBV12-5 and J usage is TRBJ2-7; unclear D gene. Looked up from germline, CDR1 is LGHNT and CDR2 is FRNRAP. This CDR3 comprises 14 residues. The ends were cut back, 1 base at V and 0 bases at J, with 7 bases in the middle. CDR3 coding DNA: TGTGCTAGTGGTTTGGGCCCCAGCTCCTACGAGCAGTACGTC. It specifies CASGLGPSSYEQYV.

The CDR3 region is CASSPPGGETQYF. CDR3 bases: TGTGCCAGCAGCCCTCCCGGAGGGGAGACCCAGTACTTC. The rearrangement links TRBV7-6 to TRBJ2-5, with D possibly being TRBD2 (6 bases). This CDR3 is 13 amino acids long. V was trimmed by 5 bases and J by 5 bases, leaving 12 bases between them. The V gene's germline CDR1 is SGHVS and CDR2 FNYEAQ.

The chain recombines TRBV10-1 with TRBJ1-1; 7 bases line up with TRBD1. Looked up from germline, CDR1 is WNHNN and CDR2 is SYGVQD (reference sequence). Unmatched junction bases numbered 5, after V lost 4 bases and J lost 0 bases. The CDR3 length is 15 residues. CDR3 sequence reads: CASSARQGLNTEAFF. The CDR3 nucleotides read TGCGCCAGCAGTGCAAGACAGGGTTTGAACACTGAAGCTTTCTTT.

This clone was picked up one time. The CDR3 loop reads CASSQIGSQAHQAQHF. The CDR3 DNA reads TGCGCCAGCAGCCAAATAGGGAGCCAGGCCCACCAAGCCCAGCATTTT. V and J are TRBV4-1 and TRBJ1-5; D is undetermined. CDR3 length equals 16 residues. In germline, CDR1 is MGHRA, CDR2 YSYEKL. V was trimmed by 2 bases and J by 11 bases, leaving 22 bases between them.